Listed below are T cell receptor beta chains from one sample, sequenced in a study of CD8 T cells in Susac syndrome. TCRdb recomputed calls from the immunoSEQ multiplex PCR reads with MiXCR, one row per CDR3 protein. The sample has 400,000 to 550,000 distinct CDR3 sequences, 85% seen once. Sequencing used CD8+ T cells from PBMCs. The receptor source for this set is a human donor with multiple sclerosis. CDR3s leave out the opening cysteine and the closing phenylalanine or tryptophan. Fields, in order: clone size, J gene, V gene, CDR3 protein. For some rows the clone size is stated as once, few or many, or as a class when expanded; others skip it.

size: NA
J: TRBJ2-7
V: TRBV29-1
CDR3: SVETREDYEQY

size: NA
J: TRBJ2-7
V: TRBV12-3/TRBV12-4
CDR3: ASSLVEAIYEQY

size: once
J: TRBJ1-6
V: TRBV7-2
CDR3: ASSLGGAAYNSPLH

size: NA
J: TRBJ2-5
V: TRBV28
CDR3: ASSLGGLTLQETQY

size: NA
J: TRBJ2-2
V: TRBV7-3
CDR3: ASSLIFTPTGELF

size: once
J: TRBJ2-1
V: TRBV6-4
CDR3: ASSDSGSGSYNEQF

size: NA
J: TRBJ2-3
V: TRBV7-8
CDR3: ASSSDGTGTTDTQY

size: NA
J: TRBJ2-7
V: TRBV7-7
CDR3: ASSRGSGYEQY

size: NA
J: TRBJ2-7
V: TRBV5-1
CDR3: ASSHGTDTYEQY

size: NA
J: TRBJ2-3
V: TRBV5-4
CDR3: ASSLPAGDPDTQY

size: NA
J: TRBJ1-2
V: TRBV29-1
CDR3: SVGGPTDGYT

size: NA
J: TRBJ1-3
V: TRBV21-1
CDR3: ASSKRGIGNTIY

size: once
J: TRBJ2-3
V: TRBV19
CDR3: ASSIDHSGEDTDTQY

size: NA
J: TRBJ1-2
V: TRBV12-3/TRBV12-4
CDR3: ASTTSGGRFYGYT

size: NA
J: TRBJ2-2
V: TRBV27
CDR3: ASSLSTGVGELF

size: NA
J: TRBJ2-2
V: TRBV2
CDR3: ASSVRSGDRLSGELF

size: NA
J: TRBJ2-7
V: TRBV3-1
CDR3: ASSQDLGQGYEQY

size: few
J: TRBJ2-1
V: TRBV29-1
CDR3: SVDWTGSYNEQF

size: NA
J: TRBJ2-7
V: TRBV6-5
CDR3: ASSPVRERYYEQY

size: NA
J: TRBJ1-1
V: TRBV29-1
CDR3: SVETEPNTEAF

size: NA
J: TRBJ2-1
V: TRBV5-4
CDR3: ASSLVKGGDEQF

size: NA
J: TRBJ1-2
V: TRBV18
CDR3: ASSLTPSSPDYGYT

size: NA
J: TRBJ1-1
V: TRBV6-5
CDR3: ASSYSAQGRMNTEAF

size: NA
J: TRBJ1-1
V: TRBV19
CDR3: ASIRGGNTEAF

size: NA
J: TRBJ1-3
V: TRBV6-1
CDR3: ASGQAAGNTIY

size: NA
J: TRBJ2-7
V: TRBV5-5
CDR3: ASSSSGQTYEQY

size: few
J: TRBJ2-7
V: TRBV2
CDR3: ASKPELAGDEQY

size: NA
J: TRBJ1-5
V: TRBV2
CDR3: ASSDLGGLGNQPQH

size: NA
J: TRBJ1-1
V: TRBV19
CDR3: ASSIVLRDLNTEAF

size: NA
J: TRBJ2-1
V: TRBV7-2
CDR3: ASSYPYEGNNEQF